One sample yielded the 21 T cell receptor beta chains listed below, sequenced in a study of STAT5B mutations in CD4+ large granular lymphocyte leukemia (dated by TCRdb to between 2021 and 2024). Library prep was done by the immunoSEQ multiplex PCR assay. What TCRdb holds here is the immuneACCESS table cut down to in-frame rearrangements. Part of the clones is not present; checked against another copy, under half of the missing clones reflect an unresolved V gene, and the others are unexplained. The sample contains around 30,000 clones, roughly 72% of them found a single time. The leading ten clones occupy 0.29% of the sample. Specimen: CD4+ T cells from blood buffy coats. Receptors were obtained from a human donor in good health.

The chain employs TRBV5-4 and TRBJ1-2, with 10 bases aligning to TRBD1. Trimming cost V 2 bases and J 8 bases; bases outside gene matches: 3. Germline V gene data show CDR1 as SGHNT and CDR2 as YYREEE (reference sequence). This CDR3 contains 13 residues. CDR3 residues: CASSLDRGRGYTF. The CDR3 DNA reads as TGTGCCAGCAGCTTAGACAGGGGGCGGGGCTACACCTTC.

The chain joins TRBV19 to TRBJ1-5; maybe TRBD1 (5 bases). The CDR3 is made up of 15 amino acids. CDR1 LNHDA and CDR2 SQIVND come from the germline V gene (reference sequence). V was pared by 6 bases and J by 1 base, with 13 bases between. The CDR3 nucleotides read TGTGCCAGTAGCGCCCCTGGGGGGAGCAATCAGCCCCAGCATTTT. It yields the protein CASSAPGGSNQPQHF.

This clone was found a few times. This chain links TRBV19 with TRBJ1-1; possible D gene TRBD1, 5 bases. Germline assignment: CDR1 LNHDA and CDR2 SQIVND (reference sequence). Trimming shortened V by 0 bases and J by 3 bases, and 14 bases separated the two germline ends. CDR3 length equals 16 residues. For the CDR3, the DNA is TGTGCCAGTAGTATAGATTATGGCAGGGTGGACACTGAAGCTTTCTTT. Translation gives CASSIDYGRVDTEAFF. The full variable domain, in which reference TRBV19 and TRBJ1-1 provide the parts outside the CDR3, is DGGITQSPKYLFRKEGQNVTLSCEQNLNHDAMYWYRQDPGQGLRLIYYSQIVNDFQKGDIAEGYSVSREKKESFPLTVTSAQKNPTAFYLCASSIDYGRVDTEAFFGQGTRLTVV.

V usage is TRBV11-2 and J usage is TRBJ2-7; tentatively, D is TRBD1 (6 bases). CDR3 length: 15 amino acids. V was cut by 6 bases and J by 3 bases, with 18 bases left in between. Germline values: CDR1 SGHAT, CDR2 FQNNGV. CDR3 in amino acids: CASRPVGWGHYEQYF. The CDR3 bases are TGTGCCAGCAGGCCCGTCGGTTGGGGGCACTACGAGCAGTACTTC.

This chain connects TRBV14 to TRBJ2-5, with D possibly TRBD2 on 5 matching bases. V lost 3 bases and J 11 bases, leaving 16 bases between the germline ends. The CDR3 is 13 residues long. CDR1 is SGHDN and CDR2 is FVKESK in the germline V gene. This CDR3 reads CASSQVVAWEQYF. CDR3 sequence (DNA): TGTGCCAGCAGCCAGGTGGTGGCTTGGGAGCAGTACTTC.

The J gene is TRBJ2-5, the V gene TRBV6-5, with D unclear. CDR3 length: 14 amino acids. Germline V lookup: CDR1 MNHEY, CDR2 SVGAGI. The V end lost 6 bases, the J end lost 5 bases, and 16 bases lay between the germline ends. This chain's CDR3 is CASSRGLDEETQYF. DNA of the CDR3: TGTGCCAGCAGCCGTGGGCTAGACGAGGAGACCCAGTACTTC.

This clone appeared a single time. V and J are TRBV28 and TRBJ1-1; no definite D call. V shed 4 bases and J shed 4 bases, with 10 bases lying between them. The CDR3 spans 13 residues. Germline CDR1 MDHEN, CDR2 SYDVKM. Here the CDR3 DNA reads TGTGCCAGCAGTTCCCCCCTAGGCACTGAAGCTTTCTTT. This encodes CASSSPLGTEAFF.

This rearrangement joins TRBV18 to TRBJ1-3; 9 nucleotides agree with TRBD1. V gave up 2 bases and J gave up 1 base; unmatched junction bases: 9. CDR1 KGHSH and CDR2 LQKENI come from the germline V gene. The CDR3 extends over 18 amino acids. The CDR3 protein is CASSPRTGVHFSGNTIYF. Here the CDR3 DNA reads TGTGCCAGCTCACCAAGGACAGGGGTTCATTTTTCTGGAAACACCATATATTTT. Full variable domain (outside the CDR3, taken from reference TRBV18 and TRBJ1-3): NAGVMQNPRHLVRRRGQEARLRCSPMKGHSHVYWYRQLPEEGLKFMVYLQKENIIDESGMPKERFSAEFPKEGPSILRIQQVVRGDSAAYFCASSPRTGVHFSGNTIYFGEGSWLTVV.

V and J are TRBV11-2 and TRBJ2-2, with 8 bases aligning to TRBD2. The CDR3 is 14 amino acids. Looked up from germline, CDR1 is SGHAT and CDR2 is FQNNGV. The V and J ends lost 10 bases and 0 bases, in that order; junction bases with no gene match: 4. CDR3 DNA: TGTGCCACTCAGCGGGGGCCGAACACCGGGGAGCTGTTTTTT. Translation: CATQRGPNTGELFF.

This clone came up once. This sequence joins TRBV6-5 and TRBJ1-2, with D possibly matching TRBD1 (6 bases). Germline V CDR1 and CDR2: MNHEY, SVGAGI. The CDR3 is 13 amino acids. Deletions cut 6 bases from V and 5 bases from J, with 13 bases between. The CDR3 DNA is TGTGCCAGCAGGCGGGACATCCGATATGGCTACACCTTC. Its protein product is CASRRDIRYGYTF.

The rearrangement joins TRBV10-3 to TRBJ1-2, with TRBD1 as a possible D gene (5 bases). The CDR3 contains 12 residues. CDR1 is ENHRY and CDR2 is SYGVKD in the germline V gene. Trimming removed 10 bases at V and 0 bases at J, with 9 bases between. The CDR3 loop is CATGGANYGYTF. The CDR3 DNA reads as TGTGCCACTGGGGGGGCTAACTATGGCTACACCTTC.

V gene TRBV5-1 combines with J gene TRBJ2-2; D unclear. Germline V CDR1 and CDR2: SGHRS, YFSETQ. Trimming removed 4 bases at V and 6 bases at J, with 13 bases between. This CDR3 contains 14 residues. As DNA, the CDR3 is TGCGCCAGCAGCCCGCTTCCGCAACCCGGGGAGCTGTTTTTT. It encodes CASSPLPQPGELFF.

CDR3 region: CASSLGGGPQETQYF. CDR3 coding DNA: TGTGCCAGCAGCTTAGGCGGGGGCCCGCAAGAGACCCAGTACTTC. The chain employs TRBV7-6 and TRBJ2-5; D is possibly TRBD2 (7 bases). Trimming took 1 base from V and 2 from J, leaving 11 bases between them. This CDR3 has 15 amino acids. Germline CDR1 is SGHVS and CDR2 is FNYEAQ.

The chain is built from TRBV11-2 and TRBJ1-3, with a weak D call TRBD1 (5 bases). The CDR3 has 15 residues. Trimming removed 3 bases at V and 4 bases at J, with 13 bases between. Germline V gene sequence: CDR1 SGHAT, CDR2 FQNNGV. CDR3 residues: CASSLIQGAGNTIYF. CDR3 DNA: TGTGCCAGCAGCTTGATTCAGGGCGCCGGAAACACCATATATTTT.

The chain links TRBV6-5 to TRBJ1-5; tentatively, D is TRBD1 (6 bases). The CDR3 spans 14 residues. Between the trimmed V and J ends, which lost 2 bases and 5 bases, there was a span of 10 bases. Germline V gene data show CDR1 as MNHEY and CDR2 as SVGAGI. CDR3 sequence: CASSYGGRDQPQHF. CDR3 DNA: TGTGCCAGCAGTTACGGGGGGCGAGATCAGCCCCAGCATTTT.

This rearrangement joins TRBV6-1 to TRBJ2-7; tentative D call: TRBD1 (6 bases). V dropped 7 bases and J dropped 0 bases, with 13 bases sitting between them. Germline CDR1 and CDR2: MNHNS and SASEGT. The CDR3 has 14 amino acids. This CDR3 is CASIIRGGSYEQYF. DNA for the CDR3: TGTGCCAGCATCATTCGAGGGGGCTCCTACGAGCAGTACTTC.

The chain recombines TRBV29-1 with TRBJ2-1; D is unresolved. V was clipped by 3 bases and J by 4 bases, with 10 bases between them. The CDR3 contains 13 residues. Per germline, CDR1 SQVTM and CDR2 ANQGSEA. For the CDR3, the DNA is TGCAGCGTTGATGGGGAACCTTACAATGAGCAGTTCTTC. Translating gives CSVDGEPYNEQFF.

The CDR3 bases are TGTGCCAGCAGCACCGTTGGAAATACGCAGTATTTT. Translating it yields CASSTVGNTQYF. The V gene is TRBV6-5, the J gene TRBJ2-3; D gene unclear. The CDR3 extends over 12 amino acids. Trimming removed 6 bases at V and 7 bases at J, with 11 bases between. Germline V CDR1 and CDR2: MNHEY, SVGAGI.

The CDR3 sequence is CASSFRTSGRFNEQFF. CDR3 in DNA: TGTGCCAGTAGTTTCCGGACTAGCGGGAGATTCAATGAGCAGTTCTTC. The gene calls are TRBV19 and TRBJ2-1; 13 bases line up with TRBD2. J was trimmed by 6 bases and V by 5 bases; bases with no gene match: 7. CDR3 length: 16 residues. CDR1 and CDR2 from the germline V gene are LNHDA and SQIVND (reference sequence).

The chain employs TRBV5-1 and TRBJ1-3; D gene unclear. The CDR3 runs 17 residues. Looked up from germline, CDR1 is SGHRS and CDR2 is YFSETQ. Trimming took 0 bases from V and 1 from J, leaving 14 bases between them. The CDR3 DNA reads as TGCGCCAGCAGCTTGGACAGCCGGGCGAGGTCTGGAAACACCATATATTTT. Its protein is CASSLDSRARSGNTIYF.

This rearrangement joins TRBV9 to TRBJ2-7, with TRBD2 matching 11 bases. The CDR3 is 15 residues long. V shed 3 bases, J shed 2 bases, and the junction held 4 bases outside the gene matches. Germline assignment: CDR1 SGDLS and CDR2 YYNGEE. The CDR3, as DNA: TGTGCCAGCAGCGCGGGACTAGCGGAAACCTACGAGCAGTACTTC. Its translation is CASSAGLAETYEQYF.